This T cell receptor (beta chain) appears in the sequencing data of a study of CD8+CD57+ T cells in acquired aplastic anemia. Individuals selected for sequencing had exhibited CD8+CD57+ cell expansion on flow cytometry. This clonotype was detected many times. According to the study, genomic DNA was the template for TCR beta VDJ and CDR3 profiling. TCRdb used MiXCR to reprocess the reads, holding one entry per CDR3 protein. The sample lists approximately 220,000 distinct CDR3 sequences; around 45% were seen once. This CDR3 comprises 16 residues. Losses at the gene ends were 0 bases for V and 6 bases for J; bases not matched to a gene: 9. In germline, CDR1 is SGHAT, CDR2 FQNNGV.

The receptor comes from a human donor with aplastic anemia. The sample consisted of sorted CD4+, CD8+, or CD8+CD57+ T cells (not recorded which) from PBMCs. V gene TRBV11-2 combines with J gene TRBJ1-2, with 8 bases lining up with TRBD1. The CDR3 nucleotides are TGTGCCAGCAGCTTAGATGTGACAGGGGCAGAGGATGGCTACACCTTC. It encodes CASSLDVTGAEDGYTF.